What follows are 11 T cell receptor beta chains derived from one specimen sequenced in a study of T-cell memory formation after mild COVID-19. TCRdb reprocessed the 5' RACE reads via MiXCR and lists one record per CDR3 protein. This sample has around 430,000 distinct CDR3 sequences, with roughly 15% found just once. Sequenced material: PBMCs or a T cell subset sorted from them (not recorded which). The receptors come from a man aged 18 to 30 who had mild COVID-19 (a few samples of this study predate the infection). Cell type and time point are not known.

This clonotype was seen only a few times. The V and J genes are TRBV30 and TRBJ1-2, with a weak D call TRBD1 (6 bases). Trimming pared 5 bases from V and 5 bases from J, leaving 12 bases between. The CDR3 spans 12 residues. The germline CDR1 and CDR2 sequences are GTSNPN and SVGIG (reference sequence). The CDR3 sequence is CAWAEGVYGYTF. The CDR3 DNA sequence: TGTGCCTGGGCCGAGGGGGTTTATGGCTACACCTTC.

V and J are TRBV9 and TRBJ1-6; the D gene is possibly TRBD1 (6 bases). The CDR3 is made up of 14 amino acids. Germline assignment: CDR1 SGDLS and CDR2 YYNGEE. V lost 0 bases and J lost 10, with 11 bases in between. For the CDR3, the DNA is TGTGCCAGCAGCGTAGCAGGGGCTAGGTCACCCCTCCACTTT. Its protein product is CASSVAGARSPLHF.

V usage is TRBV5-6 and J usage is TRBJ2-7, with D unresolved. Trimming shortened V by 2 bases and J by 2 bases, and 8 bases separated the two germline ends. The CDR3 sequence is 13 residues long. CDR1 is SGHDT and CDR2 is YYEEEE in the germline V gene. In DNA, the CDR3 is TGTGCCAGCAGCTTTCCCAGCACCTACGAGCAGTACTTC. It encodes CASSFPSTYEQYF.

This clonotype was seen a few times. V gene TRBV3-1 combines with J gene TRBJ2-3, with a possible D match to TRBD1 (6 bases). Trimming took off 3 bases at V and 6 bases at J, with 10 bases between the two ends. The germline CDR1 and CDR2 sequences are LGHDT and YNNKEL (reference sequence). The CDR3 sequence is 13 residues long. CDR3 bases: TGTGCCAGCAGCCACCCTCAGGGGGATACGCAGTATTTT. It codes for CASSHPQGDTQYF.

This clonotype was counted only a few times. The rearrangement joins TRBV20-1 to TRBJ1-2; D remains ambiguous. Trimming removed 6 bases from V and 13 bases from J, with 12 bases in between. CDR1 is DFQATT and CDR2 is SNEGSKA in the germline V gene (reference sequence). The CDR3 has 9 amino acids. CDR3 region: CSARAGFTF. In nucleotides, the CDR3 is TGCAGTGCAAGGGCTGGATTCACCTTC.

This clonotype was detected a few times. The J gene is TRBJ1-1, the V gene TRBV6-5, with unresolved D. Trimming stripped 8 bases from V and 5 bases from J, with 15 bases between. The CDR3 length is 13 residues. Germline assignment: CDR1 MNHEY and CDR2 SVGAGI. The CDR3 is CASGYGLGTEAFF. In nucleotides, the CDR3 is TGTGCCAGCGGATATGGGCTGGGAACTGAAGCTTTCTTT.

The table lists this clonotype with a count of one. V gene TRBV12-3 or TRBV12-4 combines with J gene TRBJ1-2; unclear D gene. Trimming stripped 5 bases from V and 3 bases from J, with 10 bases between. CDR3 length: 13 amino acids. This CDR3 reads CASSPQRDYGYTF. The DNA of the CDR3 is TGTGCCAGCAGTCCACAGCGGGACTATGGCTACACCTTC.

The gene calls are TRBV20-1 and TRBJ1-3; possible D gene TRBD1, 6 bases. The CDR3 loop spans 14 amino acids. Germline-derived CDR1 and CDR2 are DFQATT and SNEGSKA (reference sequence). Between the trimmed V and J ends, which lost 0 bases and 2 bases, there was a span of 8 bases. The CDR3 nucleotides read TGCAGTGCTAGAGATCAGGGGCCTGGAAACACCATATATTTT. It is translated as CSARDQGPGNTIYF.

This clonotype was recorded at least ten times. V usage is TRBV20-1 and J usage is TRBJ2-3, with a tentative D call TRBD2 (5 bases). Germline V gene lookup returns CDR1 DFQATT and CDR2 SNEGSKA (reference sequence). Trimming pared 6 bases from V and 2 bases from J, leaving 15 bases between. This CDR3 region has 14 residues. The CDR3 reads CSALIEGATDTQYF. The DNA for the CDR3 is TGCAGTGCCTTAATTGAGGGCGCCACAGATACGCAGTATTTT.

Ten or more counts support this clonotype. The rearrangement links TRBV20-1 to TRBJ1-2; D may be TRBD1 (5 bases). From germline, CDR1 is DFQATT and CDR2 SNEGSKA (reference sequence). The V end was cut by 0 bases, the J end by 7 bases, with 12 bases between. The CDR3 runs 13 residues. The CDR3 here is CSAREGEVSGYTF. The CDR3 region has the DNA TGCAGTGCTAGAGAAGGGGAGGTTTCTGGCTACACCTTC.

This clonotype appeared a few times. As DNA, the CDR3 is TGCAGCTCAGACACAGACGAACAGGGCACCGGGGAGCTGTTTTTT. It yields the protein CSSDTDEQGTGELFF. The V and J genes are TRBV29-1 and TRBJ2-2; tentative D call: TRBD1 (6 bases). This CDR3 is built from 15 residues. CDR1 and CDR2 (germline): SQVTM, ANQGSEA. V gave up 8 bases and J gave up 4 bases, with 20 bases separating them.